This T cell receptor (beta chain) is from a study of cytomegalovirus exposure and HLA in healthy donors. Trimming took 8 bases from V and 0 from J; bases not matched to a gene: 0. Germline CDR1 reads SNHLY; CDR2 reads FYNNEI. This CDR3 region has 13 residues. 60 Vbeta and 13 Jbeta primers were used in PCR. Libraries were prepared by immunoSEQ multiplex PCR; TCRdb keeps only in-frame clonotypes and omits some of them. The table shows 150,000 to 200,000 clones, with roughly 79% occurring only once. Sequencing was performed on PBMCs. This clonotype was obtained from a woman between 50 and 59 years old in good health and CMV-seronegative. The chain carries TRBV2 and TRBJ2-2; 7 bases agree with TRBD2. The CDR3 sequence is CASGLANTGELFF. CDR3 nucleotide sequence: TGTGCCAGCGGACTAGCGAACACCGGGGAGCTGTTTTTT.